Here is one TCR beta chain with its context. Using immunoSEQ multiplex PCR, the repertoire was profiled, and TCRdb retains in-frame clones only, with some absent. Of approximately 26,000 clones listed, nearly 80% were seen once; the top ten hold less than 2.5%. Noted treatment: preoperative locoregional IRX-2 cytokine immunotherapy. This phase Ib study tested locoregional IRX-2 cytokine immunotherapy given before surgery. V was pared by 4 bases and J by 8 bases, with 8 bases between. In germline, CDR1 is MNHGY, CDR2 SAAAGT. This CDR3 is 12 amino acids long. The data belong to a study of preoperative IRX-2 immunotherapy in early breast cancer.

The receptor's source is a human donor with breast cancer. The chain couples TRBV6-8 to TRBJ1-4; no firm D call. The specimen was lymph node tissue, collected before IRX-2 immunotherapy. The CDR3, as DNA: TGTGCCAGCAGTTTTTTAGGGGAAAAACTGTTTTTT. This codes for CASSFLGEKLFF.